Given below is one T cell receptor (beta chain) in context. This record belongs to a study of shared clonotypes between healthy human individuals. The CDR3 covers 15 residues. Looked up from germline, CDR1 is SGHRS and CDR2 is YFSETQ. Trimming cost V 0 bases and J 4 bases, with 11 bases left between them. Profiled with immunoSEQ multiplex PCR; TCRdb holds only in-frame clones, not every one. The data contain 1 million to 1.2 million clones, about 72% of them seen just once; the ten biggest clones take up over 0.8%. The receptor's source is a young man in good health. Some clones in this sample may be carry-over from other donors' samples. Material: memory CD4+ T cells from PBMCs. Subset given: CD45RA-negative fraction. The rearrangement links TRBV5-1 to TRBJ1-3; no clear D. CDR3 region: CASSLGDGGGNTIYF. CDR3 nucleotide sequence: TGCGCCAGCAGCTTGGGGGATGGTGGCGGAAACACCATATATTTT.